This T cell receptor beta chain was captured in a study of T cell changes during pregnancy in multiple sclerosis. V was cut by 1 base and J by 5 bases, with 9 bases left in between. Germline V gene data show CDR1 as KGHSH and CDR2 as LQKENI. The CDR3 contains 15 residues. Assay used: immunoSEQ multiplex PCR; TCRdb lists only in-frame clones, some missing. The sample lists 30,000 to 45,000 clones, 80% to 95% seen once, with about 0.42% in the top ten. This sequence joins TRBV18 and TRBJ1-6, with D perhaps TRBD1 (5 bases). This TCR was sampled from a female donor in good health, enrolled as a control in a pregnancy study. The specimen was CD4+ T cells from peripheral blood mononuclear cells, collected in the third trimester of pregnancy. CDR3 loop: CASSPLSGNNSPLHF. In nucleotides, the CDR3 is TGTGCCAGCTCACCACTTTCAGGGAATAATTCACCCCTCCACTTT.